Listed here are 7 T cell receptor beta chains from one sample, sequenced in a study of blood T cell repertoires in COVID-19. Produced via immunoSEQ multiplex PCR; TCRdb's table is partial and in-frame only. The table records around 260,000 clones, more than 85% of them present only once. Sequenced: peripheral blood. The origin of the receptors is a woman aged 55-70 years with COVID-19, enrolled during active disease.

The V gene is TRBV14, the J gene TRBJ1-1, with 8 bases aligning to TRBD1. The CDR3 covers 15 residues. V dropped 1 base and J dropped 5; count of bases not matched to a gene: 6. In germline, CDR1 is SGHDN, CDR2 FVKESK. Written as DNA, the CDR3 is TGTGCCAGCAGCCAAGTGACAGGGGCGACTACTGAAGCTTTCTTT. Its translation: CASSQVTGATTEAFF. Supplemented by reference TRBV14 and TRBJ1-1, the full variable domain reads EAGVTQFPSHSVIEKGQTVTLRCDPISGHDNLYWYRRVMGKEIKFLLHFVKESKQDESGMPNNRFLAERTGGTYSTLKVQPAELEDSGVYFCASSQVTGATTEAFFGQGTRLTVV.

The V gene is TRBV19, the J gene TRBJ2-2; 12 bases fit TRBD2. This CDR3 is 16 amino acids long. Germline assignment: CDR1 LNHDA and CDR2 SQIVND (reference sequence). V dropped 3 bases and J dropped 5; count of bases not matched to a gene: 4. Written as DNA, the CDR3 is TGTGCCAGTAGTATTCGACTAGCGGGAGTTACCGGGGAGCTGTTTTTT. It codes for CASSIRLAGVTGELFF.

The rearrangement uses TRBV28 and TRBJ1-6, with D unresolved. V shed 3 bases and J shed 11 bases, with 8 bases lying between them. The CDR3 consists of 12 residues. The germline gives CDR1 MDHEN, CDR2 SYDVKM. CDR3 residues: CASSLVAAPLHF. The CDR3 DNA sequence: TGTGCCAGCAGTTTGGTGGCCGCACCCCTCCACTTT.

The rearrangement links TRBV19 to TRBJ1-4; a weak D match, TRBD1 (6 bases). Germline V lookup: CDR1 LNHDA, CDR2 SQIVND (reference sequence). The length of the CDR3 is 16 residues. The V end was cut by 4 bases, the J end by 4 bases, with 16 bases between. The CDR3 region has the DNA TGTGCCAGTAGTAATCCTTCGACAGGCTTTAATGAAAAACTGTTTTTT. Its protein is CASSNPSTGFNEKLFF. The variable domain in full, completed from reference TRBV19 and TRBJ1-4, reads DGGITQSPKYLFRKEGQNVTLSCEQNLNHDAMYWYRQDPGQGLRLIYYSQIVNDFQKGDIAEGYSVSREKKESFPLTVTSAQKNPTAFYLCASSNPSTGFNEKLFFGSGTQLSVL.

The chain links TRBV28 to TRBJ2-2; 13 bases are shared with TRBD2. V lost 6 bases and J lost 2; bases outside the gene matches: 18. The CDR3 contains 21 residues. CDR1 and CDR2 (germline): MDHEN, SYDVKM. CDR3 sequence reads: CASSPPPPGGLAGLNTGELFF. The CDR3 DNA sequence: TGTGCCAGCAGCCCCCCCCCACCCGGGGGACTAGCGGGACTAAACACCGGGGAGCTGTTTTTT.

This rearrangement joins TRBV7-9 to TRBJ1-5; D perhaps matches TRBD1 (5 bases). In germline, CDR1 is SEHNR, CDR2 FQNEAQ (reference sequence). This CDR3 comprises 17 residues. V lost 5 bases, J lost 2 bases, and 19 bases lay in between. CDR3 sequence (DNA): TGTGCCAGCAGCCCCCTCCGGCAGGGTGTAGGCAATCAGCCCCAGCATTTT. Amino acid sequence: CASSPLRQGVGNQPQHF.

The CDR3: CASSLKGQGNYGYTF. CDR3 bases: TGTGCCAGCAGCCTTAAGGGACAGGGCAACTATGGCTACACCTTC. The V and J genes are TRBV3-1 (or the pseudogene TRBV3-2) and TRBJ1-2; TRBD1 matches at 9 bases. The CDR3 consists of 15 residues. Germline V gene lookup returns CDR1 LGHDT and CDR2 YNNKEL (reference sequence). V lost 4 bases, J lost 2 bases, and 5 bases stayed unmatched.